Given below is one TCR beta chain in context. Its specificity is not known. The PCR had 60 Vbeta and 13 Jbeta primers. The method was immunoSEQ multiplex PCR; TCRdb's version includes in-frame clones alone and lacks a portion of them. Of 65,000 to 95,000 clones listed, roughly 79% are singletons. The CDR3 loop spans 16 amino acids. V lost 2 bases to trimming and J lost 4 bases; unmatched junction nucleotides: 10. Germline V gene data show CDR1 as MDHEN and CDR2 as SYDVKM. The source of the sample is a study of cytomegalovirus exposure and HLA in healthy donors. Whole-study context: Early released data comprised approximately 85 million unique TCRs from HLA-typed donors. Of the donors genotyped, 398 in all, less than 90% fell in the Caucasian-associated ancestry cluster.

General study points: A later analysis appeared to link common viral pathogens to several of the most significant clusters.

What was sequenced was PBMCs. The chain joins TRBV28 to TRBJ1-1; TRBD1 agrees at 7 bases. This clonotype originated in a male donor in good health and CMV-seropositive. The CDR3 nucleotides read TGTGCCAGCAGTTTAACAGGGGCCGTTGAGTCCACTGAAGCTTTCTTT. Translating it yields CASSLTGAVESTEAFF.